This TCR beta chain derives from a study of T cell responses to AZD1222 COVID-19 vaccine. With 7 bases removed from V and 0 bases from J, the gap between germline ends came to 10 bases. Germline CDR1 and CDR2: LNHDA and SQIVND (reference sequence). The CDR3 contains 14 residues. A remark on this clone: Its antigen is still unknown.

Study findings and constraints: In the spike-specific TCR repertoire, nearly half reportedly target unmutated variant regions. The study identified only five to seven AZD1222 recipients as seropositive at baseline. Dominant CD4 TCR responses targeted spike regions 160-218 and 743-854.

TCRdb's copy holds only in-frame clones and misses some; the assay was immunoSEQ multiplex PCR. This sample has about 84,000 clones; approximately 90% occur once, and the top ten carry 11%. Combined were second doses at about 4 or about 12 weeks. The sequencing used peripheral blood, collected 28 days after the second AZD1222 dose. The TCR was taken from an adult who received the AZD1222 COVID-19 vaccine. The chain employs TRBV19 and TRBJ1-3, with D possibly TRBD1 on 5 matching bases. The CDR3 sequence: CASTRGGSGNTIYF. The DNA of the CDR3 is TGTGCCAGTACCCGTGGGGGCTCTGGAAACACCATATATTTT.